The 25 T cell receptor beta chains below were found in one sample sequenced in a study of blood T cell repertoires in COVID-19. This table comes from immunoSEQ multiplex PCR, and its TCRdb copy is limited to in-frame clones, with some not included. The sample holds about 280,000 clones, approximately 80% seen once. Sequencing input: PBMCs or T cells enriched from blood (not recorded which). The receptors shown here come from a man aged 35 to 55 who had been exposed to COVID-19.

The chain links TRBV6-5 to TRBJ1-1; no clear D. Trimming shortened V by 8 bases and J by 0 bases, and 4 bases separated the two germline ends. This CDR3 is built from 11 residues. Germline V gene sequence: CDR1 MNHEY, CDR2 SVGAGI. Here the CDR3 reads CASWLNTEAFF. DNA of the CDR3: TGTGCCAGCTGGCTGAACACTGAAGCTTTCTTT.

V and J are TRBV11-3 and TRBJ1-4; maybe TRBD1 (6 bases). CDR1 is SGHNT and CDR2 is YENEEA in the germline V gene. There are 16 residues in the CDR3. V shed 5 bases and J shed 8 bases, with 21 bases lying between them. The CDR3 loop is CASSTRGPGSEEKLFF. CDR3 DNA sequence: TGTGCCAGCAGCACCAGGGGACCAGGGAGTGAGGAAAAACTGTTTTTT.

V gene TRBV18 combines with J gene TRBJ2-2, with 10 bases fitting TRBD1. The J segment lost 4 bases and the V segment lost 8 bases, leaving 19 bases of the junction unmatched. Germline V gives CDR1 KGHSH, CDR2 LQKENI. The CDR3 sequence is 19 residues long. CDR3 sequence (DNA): TGTGCCAGCGGACGGACGGGACAGGGGAACCCGAGGGGCACCGGGGAGCTGTTTTTT. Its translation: CASGRTGQGNPRGTGELFF.

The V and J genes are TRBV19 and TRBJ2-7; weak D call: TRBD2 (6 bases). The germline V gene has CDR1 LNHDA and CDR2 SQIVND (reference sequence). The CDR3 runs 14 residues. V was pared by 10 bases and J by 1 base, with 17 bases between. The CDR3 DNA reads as TGTGCCACCTCCCTTCGGGGGACTTCCTACGAGCAGTACTTC. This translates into CATSLRGTSYEQYF. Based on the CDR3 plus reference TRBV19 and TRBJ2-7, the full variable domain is DGGITQSPKYLFRKEGQNVTLSCEQNLNHDAMYWYRQDPGQGLRLIYYSQIVNDFQKGDIAEGYSVSREKKESFPLTVTSAQKNPTAFYLCATSLRGTSYEQYFGPGTRLTVT.

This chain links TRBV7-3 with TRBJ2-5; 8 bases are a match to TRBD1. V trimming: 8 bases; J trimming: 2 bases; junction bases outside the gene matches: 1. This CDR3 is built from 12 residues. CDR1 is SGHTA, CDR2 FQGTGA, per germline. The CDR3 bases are TGTGCCAGCGGGACAGGTCAAGAGACCCAGTACTTC. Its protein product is CASGTGQETQYF.

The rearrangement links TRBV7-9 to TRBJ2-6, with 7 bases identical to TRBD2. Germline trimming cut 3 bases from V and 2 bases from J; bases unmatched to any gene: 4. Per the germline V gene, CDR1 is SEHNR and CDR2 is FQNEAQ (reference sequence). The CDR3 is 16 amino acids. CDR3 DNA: TGTGCCAGCAGCTTCGGCGGGAGAACTGGGGCCAACGTCCTGACTTTC. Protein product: CASSFGGRTGANVLTF.

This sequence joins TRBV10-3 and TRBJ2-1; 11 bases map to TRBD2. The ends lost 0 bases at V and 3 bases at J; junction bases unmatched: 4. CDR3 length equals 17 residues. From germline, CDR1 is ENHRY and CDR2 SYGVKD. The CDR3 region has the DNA TGTGCCATCAGTGAGTCCGATACTAGCGGGGGCTACAATGAGCAGTTCTTC. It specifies CAISESDTSGGYNEQFF.

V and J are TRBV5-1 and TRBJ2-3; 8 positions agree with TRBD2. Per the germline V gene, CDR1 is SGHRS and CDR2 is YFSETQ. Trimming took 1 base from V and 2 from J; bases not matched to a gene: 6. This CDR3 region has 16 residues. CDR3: CASSLWTSRDTDTQYF. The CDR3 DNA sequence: TGCGCCAGCAGCTTGTGGACTAGCCGGGACACAGATACGCAGTATTTT.

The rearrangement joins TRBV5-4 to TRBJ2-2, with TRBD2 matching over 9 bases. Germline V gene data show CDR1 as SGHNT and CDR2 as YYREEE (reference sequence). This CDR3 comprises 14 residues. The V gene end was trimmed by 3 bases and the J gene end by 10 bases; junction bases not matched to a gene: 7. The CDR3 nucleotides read TGTGCCAGCAGCTCGAGGGGCGGGAGGGAGGAGCTGTTTTTT. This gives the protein CASSSRGGREELFF.

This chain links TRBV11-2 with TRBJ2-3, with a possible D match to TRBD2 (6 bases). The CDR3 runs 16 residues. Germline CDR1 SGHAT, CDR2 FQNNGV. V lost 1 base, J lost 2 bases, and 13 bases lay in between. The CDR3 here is CASSLAEGVVTDTQYF. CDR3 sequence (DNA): TGTGCCAGCAGCTTAGCGGAGGGTGTCGTCACAGATACGCAGTATTTT.

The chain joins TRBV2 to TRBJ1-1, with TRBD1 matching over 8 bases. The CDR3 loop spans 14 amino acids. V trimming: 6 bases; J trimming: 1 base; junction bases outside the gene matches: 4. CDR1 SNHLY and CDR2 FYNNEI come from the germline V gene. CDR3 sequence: CASRRGTGNTEAFF. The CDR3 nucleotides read TGTGCCAGCAGGAGGGGGACAGGGAACACTGAAGCTTTCTTT.

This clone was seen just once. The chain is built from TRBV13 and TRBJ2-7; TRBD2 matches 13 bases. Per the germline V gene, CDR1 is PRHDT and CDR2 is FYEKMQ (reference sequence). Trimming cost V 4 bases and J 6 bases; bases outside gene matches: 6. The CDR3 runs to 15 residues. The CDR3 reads CASSYGLAGAGEQYF. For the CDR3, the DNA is TGTGCCAGCAGCTATGGACTAGCGGGAGCCGGCGAGCAGTACTTC. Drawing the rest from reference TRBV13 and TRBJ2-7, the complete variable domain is AAGVIQSPRHLIKEKRETATLKCYPIPRHDTVYWYQQGPGQDPQFLISFYEKMQSDKGSIPDRFSAQQFSDYHSELNMSSLELGDSALYFCASSYGLAGAGEQYFGPGTRLTVT.

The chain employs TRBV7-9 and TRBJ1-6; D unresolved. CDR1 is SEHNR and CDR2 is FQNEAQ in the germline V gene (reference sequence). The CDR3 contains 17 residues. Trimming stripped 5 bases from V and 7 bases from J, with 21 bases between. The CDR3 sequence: CASSEPVSSPGNSPLHF. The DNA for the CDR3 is TGTGCCAGCAGCGAGCCGGTATCATCCCCCGGGAATTCACCCCTCCACTTT.

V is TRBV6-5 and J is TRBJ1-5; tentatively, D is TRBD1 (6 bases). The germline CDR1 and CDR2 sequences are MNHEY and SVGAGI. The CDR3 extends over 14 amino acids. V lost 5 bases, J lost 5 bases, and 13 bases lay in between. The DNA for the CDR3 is TGTGCCAGCAGTCGAGGGGGGGGATATCAGCCCCAGCATTTT. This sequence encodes CASSRGGGYQPQHF.

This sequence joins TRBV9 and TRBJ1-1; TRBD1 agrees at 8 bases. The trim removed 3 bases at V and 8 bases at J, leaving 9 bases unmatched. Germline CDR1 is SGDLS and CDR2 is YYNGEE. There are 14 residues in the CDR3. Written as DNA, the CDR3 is TGTGCCAGCAGCGCAGGGGGCGGTGGTGAAGAAGCTTTCTTT. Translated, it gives CASSAGGGGEEAFF.

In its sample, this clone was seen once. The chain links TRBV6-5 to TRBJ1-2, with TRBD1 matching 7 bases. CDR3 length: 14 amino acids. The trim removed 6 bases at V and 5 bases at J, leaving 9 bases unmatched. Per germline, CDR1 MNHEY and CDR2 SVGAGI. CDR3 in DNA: TGTGCCAGCAGACATACGGGACAGAGATATGGCTACACCTTC. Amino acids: CASRHTGQRYGYTF.

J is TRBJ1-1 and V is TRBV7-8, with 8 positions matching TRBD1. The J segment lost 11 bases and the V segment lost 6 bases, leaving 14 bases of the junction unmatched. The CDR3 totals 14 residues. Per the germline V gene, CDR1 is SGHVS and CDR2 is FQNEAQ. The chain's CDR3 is CASRDTGTGHSAFF. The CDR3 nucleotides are TGTGCCAGCAGGGATACCGGGACAGGCCACAGTGCTTTCTTT.

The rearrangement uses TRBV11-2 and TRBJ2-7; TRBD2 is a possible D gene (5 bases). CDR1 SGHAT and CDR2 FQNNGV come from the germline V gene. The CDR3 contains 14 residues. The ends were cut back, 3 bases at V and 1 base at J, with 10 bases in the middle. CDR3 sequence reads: CASSLWTASYEQYF. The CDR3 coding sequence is TGTGCCAGCAGCTTGTGGACTGCGTCCTACGAGCAGTACTTC.

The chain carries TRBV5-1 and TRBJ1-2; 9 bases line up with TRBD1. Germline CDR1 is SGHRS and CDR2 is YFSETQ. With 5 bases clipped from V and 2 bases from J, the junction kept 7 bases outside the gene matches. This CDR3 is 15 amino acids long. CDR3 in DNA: TGCGCCAGCAGTACAGACAGGGGGGCAAACTATGGCTACACCTTC. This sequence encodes CASSTDRGANYGYTF. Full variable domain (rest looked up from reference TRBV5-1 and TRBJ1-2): KAGVTQTPRYLIKTRGQQVTLSCSPISGHRSVSWYQQTPGQGLQFLFEYFSETQRNKGNFPGRFSGRQFSNSRSEMNVSTLELGDSALYLCASSTDRGANYGYTFGSGTRLTVV.

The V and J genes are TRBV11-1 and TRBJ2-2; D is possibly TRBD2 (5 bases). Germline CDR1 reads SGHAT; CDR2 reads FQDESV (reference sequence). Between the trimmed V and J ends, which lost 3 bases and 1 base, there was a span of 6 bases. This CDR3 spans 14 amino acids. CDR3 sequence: CASSFTRNTGELFF. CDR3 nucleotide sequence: TGTGCCAGCAGCTTTACTAGGAACACCGGGGAGCTGTTTTTT.

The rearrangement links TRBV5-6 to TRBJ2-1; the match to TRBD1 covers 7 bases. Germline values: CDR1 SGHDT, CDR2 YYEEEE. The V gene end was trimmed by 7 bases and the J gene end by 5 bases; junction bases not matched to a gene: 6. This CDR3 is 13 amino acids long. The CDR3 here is CASGQALDNEQFF. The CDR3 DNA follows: TGTGCCAGCGGACAGGCCCTTGACAATGAGCAGTTCTTC.

CDR3 bases: TGCGCCAGCAGCTTATCGGGGGACCGTAATGAAAAACTGTTTTTT. Translating it yields CASSLSGDRNEKLFF. This chain links TRBV5-1 with TRBJ1-4; maybe TRBD1 (5 bases). The CDR3 sequence is 15 residues long. V was cut by 2 bases and J by 4 bases, with 12 bases left in between. The germline gives CDR1 SGHRS, CDR2 YFSETQ.

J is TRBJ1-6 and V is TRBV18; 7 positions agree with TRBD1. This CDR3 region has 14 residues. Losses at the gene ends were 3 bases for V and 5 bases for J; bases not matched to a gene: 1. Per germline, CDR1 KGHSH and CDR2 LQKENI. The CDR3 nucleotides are TGTGCCAGCTCACCCGGGACAGATAATTCACCCCTCCACTTT. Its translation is CASSPGTDNSPLHF.

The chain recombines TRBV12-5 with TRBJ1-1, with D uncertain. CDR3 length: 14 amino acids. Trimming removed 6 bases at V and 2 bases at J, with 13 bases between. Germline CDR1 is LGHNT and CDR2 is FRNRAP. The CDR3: CASGTNRDNTEAFF. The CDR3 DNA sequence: TGTGCTAGTGGCACAAACCGGGATAACACTGAAGCTTTCTTT.

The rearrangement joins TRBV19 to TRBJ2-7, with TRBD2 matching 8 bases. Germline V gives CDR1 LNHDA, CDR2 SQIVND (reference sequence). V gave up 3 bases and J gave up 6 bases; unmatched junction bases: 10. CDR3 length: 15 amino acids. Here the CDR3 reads CASSISSGTRTEQYF. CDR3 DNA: TGTGCCAGTAGTATTTCCTCCGGGACTAGAACCGAGCAGTACTTC.